Listed below are T cell receptor beta chains from one sample, sequenced in a study of T-cell memory formation after mild COVID-19. In TCRdb, the 5' RACE reads were re-called with MiXCR into one record per CDR3 protein. The sample records 150,000 or so distinct CDR3 sequences, more than 14% being singletons. Sequencing was performed on PBMCs or a T cell subset sorted from them (not recorded which). These receptors were collected from an adult woman who had mild COVID-19 (a few samples of this study predate the infection). Cell type and time point are not known. CDR3s include the opening cysteine and the closing phenylalanine or tryptophan. Fields, in order: J gene, clone size, V gene, D gene, CDR3 length, CDR3 protein, CDR3 DNA. A D gene is named only where the DNA matches it firmly. Clone size appears in some rows only: once, few, many, or a class for an expanded clone.

>TRBJ2-7|few|TRBV18|-|15
CASSPPQGGDSEQYF
TGTGCCAGCTCGCCCCCCCAGGGAGGGGACAGCGAGCAGTACTTC
>TRBJ2-7|-|TRBV30|TRBD1|14
CAWYLTGCSYEQYF
TGTGCCTGGTATCTGACAGGGTGCTCCTACGAGCAGTACTTC
>TRBJ2-2|few|TRBV11-1|TRBD1|14
CASRRGQAAGELFF
TGTGCCAGCAGACGGGGACAGGCGGCCGGGGAGCTGTTTTTT
>TRBJ2-5|-|TRBV18|-|17
CASSPSLGRDFPETQYF
TGTGCCAGCTCACCGTCCCTCGGGAGAGATTTCCCAGAGACCCAGTACTTC
>TRBJ2-3|-|TRBV7-9|-|12
CASSPAGDTQYF
TGTGCCAGCAGCCCTGCGGGAGATACGCAGTATTTT
>TRBJ2-3|-|TRBV7-8|-|14
CASSPLGPTDTQYF
TGTGCCAGCAGCCCCCTAGGCCCCACAGATACGCAGTATTTT
>TRBJ2-2|few|TRBV11-2|-|14
CASSFSGNTGELFF
TGTGCCAGCAGCTTTTCCGGGAACACCGGGGAGCTGTTTTTT
>TRBJ2-7|many|TRBV5-1|TRBD1|17
CASSFRDRDFSDGEQYF
TGCGCCAGCAGCTTCCGGGACAGGGACTTTTCTGACGGGGAGCAGTACTTC
>TRBJ1-1|-|TRBV11-2|-|13
CASSPIRGTEAFF
TGTGCCAGCAGCCCAATCCGGGGGACTGAAGCTTTCTTT
>TRBJ2-1|many|TRBV4-3|-|17
CASSQDFTVAIYNEQFF
TGCGCCAGCAGCCAAGATTTCACAGTAGCAATCTACAATGAGCAGTTCTTC
>TRBJ1-2|few|TRBV11-3|TRBD1|14
CASSLTGVVNGYTF
TGTGCCAGCAGCTTAACAGGGGTCGTGAATGGCTACACCTTC
>TRBJ1-1|few|TRBV7-9|-|13
CASSLVTTAGAFF
TGTGCCAGCAGCTTAGTAACCACCGCTGGGGCTTTCTTT
>TRBJ2-6|few|TRBV2|-|16
CASREDRSGGANVLTF
TGTGCCAGCAGGGAAGACAGGTCTGGTGGGGCCAACGTCCTGACTTTC
>TRBJ1-5|-|TRBV24-1|TRBD1|15
CATSDTGDSNQPQHF
TGTGCCACCAGTGATACAGGGGATAGCAATCAGCCCCAGCATTTT
>TRBJ2-3|few|TRBV6-6|TRBD1|17
CASSHPKGATSTDTQYF
TGTGCCAGCAGTCACCCTAAGGGGGCTACTAGCACAGATACGCAGTATTTT
>TRBJ1-2|few|TRBV6-5|-|14
CASSYTSSVYGYTF
TGTGCCAGCAGTTACACCAGTTCAGTCTATGGCTACACCTTC
>TRBJ2-7|-|TRBV7-2|TRBD2|17
CASSLEAGGLLFYEQYF
TGTGCCAGCAGCTTAGAAGCGGGAGGACTTTTATTCTACGAGCAGTACTTC
>TRBJ1-2|-|TRBV29-1|TRBD1|12
CSATTGVDGYTF
TGCAGCGCCACGACAGGGGTTGATGGCTACACCTTC
>TRBJ1-1|-|TRBV12-3/TRBV12-4|-|15
CASSPQAGGGTEAFF
TGTGCCAGCAGTCCTCAGGCGGGAGGGGGCACTGAAGCTTTCTTT
>TRBJ1-1|few|TRBV7-9|-|15
CASSLGPPSHTEAFF
TGTGCCAGCAGCTTAGGTCCCCCGAGCCACACTGAAGCTTTCTTT
>TRBJ1-1|-|TRBV2|-|13
CASEGHLRTEAFF
TGTGCCAGCGAGGGACACCTGCGCACTGAAGCTTTCTTT
>TRBJ2-1|-|TRBV27|-|13
CASSFDARVKQFF
TGTGCCAGCAGTTTTGACGCTAGGGTGAAACAGTTCTTC
>TRBJ2-7|few|TRBV25-1|-|14
CASSKGQTSYEQYF
TGTGCCAGCAGCAAAGGACAGACCTCCTACGAGCAGTACTTC
>TRBJ2-5|-|TRBV6-5|-|13
CASRIPGQETQYF
TGTGCCAGCAGAATACCGGGCCAAGAGACCCAGTACTTC
>TRBJ1-4|-|TRBV6-5|-|17
CASSYSYHGASNEKLFF
TGTGCCAGCAGTTACTCGTATCACGGGGCATCGAATGAAAAACTGTTTTTT
>TRBJ1-2|-|TRBV3-1|TRBD1|13
CASSQDRAGGYTF
TGTGCCAGCAGCCAGGACAGGGCAGGCGGCTACACCTTC
>TRBJ2-7|few|TRBV6-1|-|8
CASTEQYF
TGTGCCAGCACCGAGCAGTACTTC
>TRBJ1-6|few|TRBV28|-|11
CATKGDSPLHF
TGTGCCACCAAGGGGGACTCACCCCTCCACTTT
>TRBJ2-7|-|TRBV5-1|-|15
CASSLQIGSPYEQYF
TGCGCCAGCAGCCTGCAAATAGGATCCCCCTACGAGCAGTACTTC
>TRBJ2-1|many|TRBV5-6|TRBD2|16
CASSRGLAGVSNEQFF
TGTGCCAGCAGCCGCGGACTAGCGGGAGTATCTAATGAGCAGTTCTTC
>TRBJ2-5|few|TRBV20-1|-|13
CSARVSGPETQYF
TGCAGTGCTAGAGTTAGCGGTCCGGAGACCCAGTACTTC
>TRBJ2-5|many|TRBV24-1|TRBD1|17
CATSAGQQTSFQETQYF
TGTGCCACCAGTGCGGGACAGCAAACCTCCTTTCAAGAGACCCAGTACTTC
>TRBJ2-4|-|TRBV9|-|15
CASSVQGNTKNIQYF
TGTGCCAGCAGCGTGCAAGGGAACACCAAAAACATTCAGTACTTC
>TRBJ2-7|many|TRBV5-5|TRBD1|14
CASSFRDSTYEQYF
TGTGCCAGCAGCTTCCGGGACAGTACCTACGAGCAGTACTTC
>TRBJ2-3|few|TRBV7-8|TRBD2|21
CASSLVRGGTSGREGTDTQYF
TGTGCCAGCAGCTTAGTCCGTGGAGGGACTAGCGGGAGGGAAGGCACAGATACGCAGTATTTT
>TRBJ2-1|-|TRBV11-1|TRBD2|14
CASSLVSGSGEQFF
TGTGCCAGCAGCCTAGTTAGCGGGAGCGGTGAGCAGTTCTTC
>TRBJ2-2|-|TRBV21-1|-|16
CASTTGDRVGTGELFF
TGTGCCAGCACCACGGGGGACAGGGTAGGGACCGGGGAGCTGTTTTTT
>TRBJ2-7|-|TRBV11-2|-|13
CASGDGYSYEQYF
TGTGCCAGCGGGGACGGTTACTCCTACGAGCAGTACTTC
>TRBJ2-7|-|TRBV12-3/TRBV12-4|TRBD2|14
CASSLRGASYEQYF
TGTGCCAGCAGTTTGCGGGGGGCATCCTACGAGCAGTACTTC
>TRBJ1-5|few|TRBV18|TRBD1|15
CASSPSGTGNQPQHF
TGTGCCAGCTCACCTTCCGGGACAGGCAATCAGCCCCAGCATTTT
>TRBJ2-1|-|TRBV28|TRBD1|13
CASSLKGQGREFF
TGTGCCAGCAGTTTAAAGGGACAGGGGCGGGAGTTCTTC
>TRBJ2-1|-|TRBV7-8|TRBD1|16
CASSLAMGNRGNEQFF
TGTGCCAGCAGCTTAGCGATGGGGAACAGGGGCAATGAGCAGTTCTTC
>TRBJ2-3|-|TRBV5-5|TRBD1|16
CASSRTGTGSADTQYF
TGTGCCAGCAGTAGAACCGGGACAGGGTCGGCAGATACGCAGTATTTT
>TRBJ2-7|many|TRBV18|-|11
CASSSTHEQYF
TGTGCCAGCTCGTCCACTCACGAGCAGTACTTC
>TRBJ2-4|-|TRBV20-1|-|15
CSAKAGTVTKNIQYF
TGCAGTGCTAAGGCGGGAACAGTAACCAAAAACATTCAGTACTTC